The 3 T cell receptor beta chains reported below all come from one sample, sequenced in a study of cytomegalovirus exposure and HLA in healthy donors. Primers: 60 Vbeta forward and 13 Jbeta reverse. Sequencing used immunoSEQ multiplex PCR; TCRdb keeps in-frame clones, though not all of them. The sample includes 55,000 to 75,000 clones. Source material: PBMCs. The receptors were sampled from a male donor in good health and CMV-seronegative.

The chain recombines TRBV29-1 with TRBJ1-4; the match to TRBD1 covers 7 bases. Trimming cost V 6 bases and J 3 bases; bases outside gene matches: 4. This CDR3 spans 13 amino acids. Germline V gene sequence: CDR1 SQVTM, CDR2 ANQGSEA. The CDR3 bases are TGCAGCGTCGCCGACAGGGCTAATGAAAAACTGTTTTTT. It encodes CSVADRANEKLFF.

Of note for this clone: This sample also contains other DNA sequences that code for the same CDR3. Here the CDR3 DNA reads TGTGCCAGCAGCTTAGTACAGGGGGCCGTCATAGCCAAAAACATTCAGTACTTC. This translates into CASSLVQGAVIAKNIQYF. V usage is TRBV7-9 and J usage is TRBJ2-4, with 9 bases lining up with TRBD1. Germline V lookup: CDR1 SEHNR, CDR2 FQNEAQ (reference sequence). V shed 1 base, J shed 0 bases, and the junction held 7 bases outside the gene matches. This CDR3 is built from 18 residues.

The chain has TRBV7-9 and TRBJ2-3; tentative D call: TRBD1 (5 bases). Germline lookup yields CDR1 SEHNR and CDR2 FQNEAQ (reference sequence). The V end lost 5 bases, the J end lost 3 bases, and 18 bases lay between the germline ends. The CDR3 loop spans 16 amino acids. The CDR3 region has the DNA TGTGCCAGCAGCCCCCACGGCGCAGGGATGACAGATACGCAGTATTTT. Translated, it gives CASSPHGAGMTDTQYF.